A selection of T cell receptor beta chains follows, all from one sample in a study of response to subunit inactivated influenza vaccine. MiXCR, run by TCRdb on the RT-PCR reads, gives a single entry per CDR3 protein. The sample yields 550,000 to 800,000 distinct CDR3 sequences, roughly 14% seen once. The sample consisted of PBMCs from blood, taken 14 to 15 days before vaccination. Receptor source: a man aged 50 or older who received an inactivated influenza vaccine. Both conserved end residues are part of each CDR3. A D gene is named only where the DNA matches it firmly. Size is omitted from some rows. Given values are once, few, many or a class for expanded clones.

D | J | size | V | CDR3 | DNA
- | TRBJ2-5 | few | TRBV5-1 | CASSASIEETQYF | TGCGCCAGCAGCGCAAGCATCGAAGAGACCCAGTACTTC
- | TRBJ1-3 | few | TRBV29-1 | CSVGTSGNTIYF | TGCAGCGTTGGAACTTCTGGAAACACCATATATTTT
- | TRBJ1-1 | many | TRBV12-3/TRBV12-4 | CASSLVGDEAFF | TGTGCCAGCAGCTTGGTCGGAGATGAAGCTTTCTTT
TRBD2 | TRBJ2-7 | - | TRBV14 | CASSREGLFSYEQYF | TGTGCCAGCAGCCGGGAGGGGCTGTTCTCCTACGAGCAGTACTTC
TRBD1 | TRBJ2-5 | - | TRBV12-3/TRBV12-4 | CASSSYRGIRETQYF | TGTGCCAGCAGTTCCTACAGGGGGATAAGAGAGACCCAGTACTTC
TRBD1 | TRBJ2-7 | - | TRBV15 | CATSRERDRGREQYF | TGTGCCACCAGCAGAGAAAGGGACAGGGGGCGCGAGCAGTACTTC
- | TRBJ2-1 | - | TRBV29-1 | CSVRGQQTGSYNEQFF | TGCAGCGTGAGGGGTCAGCAAACAGGCTCCTACAATGAGCAGTTCTTC
TRBD2 | TRBJ2-1 | few | TRBV4-2 | CASSQDRGGGAVREQFF | TGTGCCAGCAGCCAAGATCGGGGCGGGGGGGCGGTCCGTGAGCAGTTCTTC
TRBD1 | TRBJ1-1 | many | TRBV6-5 | CASSLQNGTVAFF | TGTGCCAGCAGTTTACAGAATGGGACAGTCGCTTTCTTT
- | TRBJ1-4 | - | TRBV12-3/TRBV12-4 | CASRAHGRNNEKLFF | TGTGCCAGCAGGGCCCATGGGAGGAATAATGAAAAACTGTTTTTT
- | TRBJ1-5 | few | TRBV12-1 | CASSRTTNQPQHF | TGTGCCAGCAGCCGGACCACTAATCAGCCCCAGCATTTT
- | TRBJ1-5 | - | TRBV28 | CASSPAGGGYQPQHF | TGTGCCAGCAGCCCCGCCGGGGGAGGCTATCAGCCCCAGCATTTT
TRBD2 | TRBJ2-7 | many | TRBV6-1 | CASSTLAGAYEQYF | TGTGCCAGCAGTACCCTAGCGGGGGCCTACGAGCAGTACTTC
- | TRBJ2-7 | few | TRBV20-1 | CSASEVYGSSYEQYF | TGCAGTGCATCGGAGGTTTATGGGAGCTCCTACGAGCAGTACTTC
TRBD1 | TRBJ1-1 | many | TRBV5-6 | CASSFTGQGNTEAFF | TGTGCCAGCAGCTTTACCGGACAGGGAAACACTGAAGCTTTCTTT
TRBD2 | TRBJ2-1 | few | TRBV6-7 | CASSPSGPPYNEQFF | TGTGCCAGCAGTCCTAGCGGGCCCCCCTACAATGAGCAGTTCTTC
- | TRBJ1-1 | few | TRBV9 | CASSVVAGSEAFF | TGTGCCAGCAGCGTAGTTGCAGGTTCTGAAGCTTTCTTT
- | TRBJ1-5 | few | TRBV5-1 | CASSPAGTRNQPQHF | TGCGCCAGCAGCCCGGCCGGGACACGCAATCAGCCCCAGCATTTT
- | TRBJ1-1 | many | TRBV4-3 | CASSWGMNTEAFF | TGCGCCAGCAGCTGGGGGATGAACACTGAAGCTTTCTTT
- | TRBJ1-6 | - | TRBV7-9 | CASSPWDNNSPLHF | TGTGCCAGCAGCCCCTGGGACAATAATTCACCCCTCCACTTT
- | TRBJ1-1 | many | TRBV18 | CASSGQTEAFF | TGTGCCAGCTCCGGACAGACTGAAGCTTTCTTT
TRBD2 | TRBJ2-5 | few | TRBV28 | CASSPGTSGLGETQYF | TGTGCCAGCAGTCCGGGGACTAGCGGGCTGGGAGAGACCCAGTACTTC
- | TRBJ2-2 | many | TRBV10-3 | CAISATGTGELFF | TGTGCCATCAGTGCAACTGGAACCGGGGAGCTGTTTTTT
- | TRBJ2-7 | few | TRBV2 | CASNEISSYEQYF | TGTGCCAGCAACGAGATCAGCTCCTACGAGCAGTACTTC
- | TRBJ2-1 | - | TRBV19 | CASSPPSGQSNEQFF | TGTGCCAGTAGCCCCCCCAGCGGGCAATCCAATGAGCAGTTCTTC
- | TRBJ2-5 | few | TRBV7-8 | CASKPRPPGPANPETQYF | TGTGCCAGCAAACCACGTCCCCCAGGGCCCGCAAACCCCGAGACCCAGTACTTC
- | TRBJ2-1 | - | TRBV20-1 | CSARDTRANEQFF | TGCAGTGCTAGAGATACCAGGGCCAATGAGCAGTTCTTC
- | TRBJ2-3 | many | TRBV15 | CATSTLVVDTQYF | TGTGCCACCAGCACACTAGTGGTAGATACGCAGTATTTT
- | TRBJ2-1 | - | TRBV3-1 | CASSHARDFSSYNEQFF | TGTGCCAGCAGCCATGCTAGGGACTTCAGCTCCTACAATGAGCAGTTCTTC